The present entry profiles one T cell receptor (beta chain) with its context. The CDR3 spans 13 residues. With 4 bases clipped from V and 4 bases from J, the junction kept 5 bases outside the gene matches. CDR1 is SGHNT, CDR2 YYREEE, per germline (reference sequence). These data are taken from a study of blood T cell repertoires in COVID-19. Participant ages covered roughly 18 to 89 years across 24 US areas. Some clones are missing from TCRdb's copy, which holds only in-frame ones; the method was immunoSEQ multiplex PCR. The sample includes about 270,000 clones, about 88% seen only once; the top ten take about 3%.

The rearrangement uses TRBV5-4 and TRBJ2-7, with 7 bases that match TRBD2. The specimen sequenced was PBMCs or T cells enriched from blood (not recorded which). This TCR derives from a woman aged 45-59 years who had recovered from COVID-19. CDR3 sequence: CASSLAAGYEQYF. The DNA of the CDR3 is TGTGCCAGCAGCCTAGCAGCGGGATACGAGCAGTACTTC.